The T cell receptor (beta chain) described here comes from a study of patients and donors after allogeneic stem cell transplantation. Each CDR3 protein is one row after TCRdb ran MiXCR on the RT-PCR reads. The sample yields fewer than 500,000 distinct CDR3 sequences, roughly 17% seen once. This clonotype has ten or more counts. Sequencing was performed on blood, either unsorted or a sorted T cell fraction (not recorded which). The clonotype comes from a human donor who was either an allogeneic HSCT recipient or a stem cell or donor lymphocyte infusion donor (not recorded which). It is not recorded whose cells these are; they may come from a transplant donor.

CDR3 sequence: CASRLQGDTQYF. For the CDR3, the DNA is TGTGCCAGCAGACTCCAGGGAGATACGCAGTATTTT. The chain combines TRBV6-6 with TRBJ2-3; TRBD1 is a possible D gene (5 bases). V lost 6 bases and J 5 bases, leaving 9 bases between the germline ends. The CDR3 sequence is 12 residues long. Per the germline V gene, CDR1 is MNHNY and CDR2 is SVGAGI (reference sequence).